The entry that follows covers one T cell receptor (beta chain) sequence. Profiling relied on immunoSEQ multiplex PCR, and the TCRdb table lists in-frame clones only, not all of them. Of approximately 1.5 million clones in the sample, approximately 98.5% are singletons; the top ten hold approximately 0.4%. The data stem from a study of shared clonotypes between healthy human individuals. As for the study in general: The donors, two women and a few men, were aged 18 to 49. Per donor, CD8 memory used one plate, CD8 naive used two, CD4 memory used three and CD4 naive used three.

Participating donors were healthy, HIV-negative adults free of recent acute infections or vaccinations. The sequence was collected from a man younger than 40 in good health. Material: naive CD4+ T cells sorted from blood. Described subset: CD45RA+ positively selected.

DNA for the CDR3: TGTGCCAGCAGCTTTTTTGTCAGGGCCAACTACGAGCAGTACTTC. This translates into CASSFFVRANYEQYF. This chain uses TRBV11-2 with TRBJ2-7, with D perhaps matching TRBD1 (5 bases). Between the trimmed V and J ends, which lost 3 bases and 3 bases, there was a span of 15 bases. Germline CDR1 and CDR2: SGHAT and FQNNGV. This CDR3 is built from 15 residues.